The 21 T cell receptor beta chains reported below all come from one sample, sequenced in a study of tumor-infiltrating lymphocytes in primary liver carcinoma. Germline DNA was extracted too, while blood RNA derived from unsorted whole blood. Starting from approximately 500 ng of total RNA, TCR beta cDNA was produced with a primer in the constant region. Amplification in three nested multiplex PCR rounds with slightly modified ARM-PCR gave rise to TCR beta libraries. A C-beta reverse primer and TRBV1-TRBV30 forward primers served in each of the first two PCR rounds, at ten to eleven cycles apiece. Via MiXCR, TCRdb re-called the multiplex PCR reads, giving one row per CDR3 protein. The sample carries 200,000 or so distinct CDR3 sequences, approximately 65% recorded once. Sequenced input: peripheral blood. These receptors were taken from a woman aged 55-69 years with primary liver carcinoma and hepatitis B virus infection.

This clonotype has just a few counts. Here the CDR3 omits its conserved ending phenylalanine or tryptophan, so a read error is the likely source. This chain links TRBV6-5 with TRBJ2-2, with 7 bases lining up with TRBD1. The germline V gene encodes CDR1 MNHEY and CDR2 SVGAGI. With 10 bases clipped from V and 0 bases from J, the junction kept 8 bases outside the gene matches. This CDR3 spans 15 amino acids. The CDR3 DNA follows: TGTGCCACACAGGGGTATGGCCCGAACACCGGGGAGCTGTTTTCT. Its protein product is CATQGYGPNTGELFS.

To note about this clonotype: Since a much larger clone is just one base distant, this may be a read error. The J gene is TRBJ2-1, the V gene TRBV6-2 or TRBV6-3; tentatively, D is TRBD2 (6 bases). Germline V gene sequence: CDR1 MNHEY, CDR2 SVGEGT. The CDR3 is made up of 16 amino acids. The CDR3 loop reads CASSYRPGARVNERFF. The CDR3 nucleotides are TGTGCCAGCAGTTACCGACCGGGAGCGCGCGTCAATGAGCGGTTCTTC.

Comments on this clonotype: The missing conserved phenylalanine or tryptophan at the end of this CDR3 makes a read error likely. Because the CDR3's place on the DNA is in doubt, the DNA is left out and the CDR3 is given as listed by TCRdb. V gene TRBV7-2 combines with J gene TRBJ1-1; the table assigns TRBD1, which was not confirmed against the DNA. Termini included, the CDR3 measures 13 amino acids. CDR1 and CDR2 (germline): SGHTA, FQGNSA. The CDR3 is CASSPRPRAGIGL.

Concerning this clonotype: With a much larger clone just one base away, this may be a read error. The chain carries TRBV30 and TRBJ2-5; possible D gene TRBD2, 6 bases. Per the germline V gene, CDR1 is GTSNPN and CDR2 is SVGIG (reference sequence). The CDR3 consists of 14 residues. V dropped 3 bases and J dropped 2 bases, with 13 bases sitting between them. CDR3 region: CAWSPGRAQETQYF. CDR3 bases: TGTGCCTGGAGCCCCGGGAGAGCGCAAGAGACCCAGTACTTC. Full variable domain (missing parts from reference TRBV30 and TRBJ2-5): SQTIHQWPATLVQPVGSPLSLECTVEGTSNPNLYWYRQAAGRGLQLLFYSVGIGQISSEVPQNLSASRPQDRQFILSSKKLLLSDSGFYLCAWSPGRAQETQYFGPGTRLLVL.

CDR3 protein: CASSITGGGGTQYF. CDR3 nucleotides: TGTGCCAGCAGCATTACAGGGGGCGGAGGGACCCAGTACTTC. The chain employs TRBV7-6 and TRBJ2-5; 9 positions match TRBD1. CDR1 and CDR2 from the germline V gene are SGHVS and FNYEAQ. The CDR3 contains 14 residues. J lost 7 bases, V lost 5 bases, and 8 bases had no gene match.

The chain is built from TRBV19 and TRBJ1-1; 8 bases fit TRBD1. After removal of 5 bases from V and 1 base from J, the junction contained 6 bases not matched to a gene. Germline V gene lookup returns CDR1 LNHDA and CDR2 SQIVND (reference sequence). The CDR3 spans 15 residues. This CDR3 reads CASSLRDRRNTEAFF. The CDR3 DNA reads TGTGCCAGTAGTCTCCGGGACAGGCGGAACACTGAAGCTTTCTTT.

To note about this clonotype: A read error may produce the germline difference seen at one junction end. The chain has TRBV5-4 and TRBJ1-1; 10 bases are shared with TRBD1. CDR3 size: 15 residues. Germline assignment: CDR1 SGHNT and CDR2 YYREEE (reference sequence). The CDR3 loop is CASSPKDRGNTEAFF. Here the CDR3 DNA reads TGTGCCAGCAGCCCGAAGGACAGGGGGAACACTGAGGCTTTCTTT.

Of note for this clonotype: One end of the junction fails to match germline, which may point to a read error. The rearrangement uses TRBV11-2 and TRBJ2-4, with D unresolved. This CDR3 comprises 12 residues. CDR1 SGHAT and CDR2 FQNNGV come from the germline V gene. The CDR3 region has the DNA TGTGCCAGCAACTTATACAAAAACATTCAGTACTTC. It yields the protein CASNLYKNIQYF.

In regard to this clonotype: The junction does not match germline at one end; this may be a read error. The chain links TRBV6-1 to TRBJ1-5; 7 bases fit TRBD1. In germline, CDR1 is MNHNS, CDR2 SASEGT. CDR3 size: 16 residues. In nucleotides, the CDR3 is TGTGCCAGCAAAGACAGGGTCCGGGGGGGCAATCAGCCCCAGCACTTT. Its protein is CASKDRVRGGNQPQHF.

As for this clonotype: A clone one base away is much larger, so this may be a read error. The V and J genes are TRBV5-4 and TRBJ2-3, with D perhaps TRBD2 (6 bases). The CDR3 is made up of 18 amino acids. The V end lost 4 bases, the J end lost 0 bases, and 21 bases lay between the germline ends. CDR1 is SGHNT, CDR2 YYREEE, per germline (reference sequence). The DNA of the CDR3 is TGTGCCAGCAGCCTAATCTGCTCTGGGGGGATTAGCACAGATACGCAGTATTTT. Translation: CASSLICSGGISTDTQYF.

This clonotype was recorded many times. The CDR3 sequence is CASSRGTGEGTQYF. The CDR3 nucleotides are TGTGCCAGCAGTCGAGGGACAGGCGAGGGTACCCAGTACTTC. This chain joins TRBV6-5 and TRBJ2-5, with TRBD1 matching 8 bases. The CDR3 totals 14 residues. CDR1 and CDR2 from the germline V gene are MNHEY and SVGAGI. With V trimmed by 5 bases and J by 8 bases, 10 bases remained unmatched.

A note on this clonotype: A much larger clone sits a single nucleotide away, making a read error possible. J is TRBJ2-7 and V is TRBV6-5, with D unresolved. Germline values: CDR1 MNHEY, CDR2 SVGAGI. CDR3 length: 14 residues. The CDR3 protein is CASSYSTLSHDQYF. The CDR3 coding sequence is TGTGCCAGCAGTTACTCCACCCTGAGCCACGATCAGTACTTC.

This clonotype is medium-sized by share. The chain couples TRBV11-2 to TRBJ1-1, with unresolved D. Per the germline V gene, CDR1 is SGHAT and CDR2 is FQNNGV. The CDR3 runs to 12 residues. V lost 1 base and J 3 bases, leaving 3 bases between the germline ends. CDR3 loop: CASSLGDTEAFF. CDR3 DNA: TGTGCCAGCAGCTTAGGGGACACTGAAGCTTTCTTT.

The V call is TRBV6-1, the J call TRBJ1-1, with a weak D call TRBD1 (5 bases). Trimming took off 7 bases at V and 3 bases at J, with 24 bases between the two ends. This CDR3 has 17 residues. Germline CDR1 reads MNHNS; CDR2 reads SASEGT. The CDR3 DNA reads TGTGCCAGCAATGCAAGGAGTTCGGGGGTAAGGGACACTGAAGCTTTCTTT. It yields the protein CASNARSSGVRDTEAFF.

A note on this clonotype: Given a much more abundant clone one base away, this may be a read error. This sequence joins TRBV4-2 and TRBJ1-2, with D unclear. Trimming stripped 1 base from V and 4 bases from J, with 7 bases between. Germline V gene data show CDR1 as LGHNA and CDR2 as YNFKEQ. CDR3 length equals 13 residues. CDR3 amino acids: CASSQVRIYGYTF. Here the CDR3 DNA reads TGTGCCAGCAGCCAAGTTCGGATCTATGGCTACACCTTC.

With regard to this clonotype: Since a much larger clone is just one base distant, this may be a read error. The chain links TRBV6-5 to TRBJ1-3; possible D gene TRBD1, 6 bases. This CDR3 region has 14 residues. Per the germline V gene, CDR1 is MNHEY and CDR2 is SVGAGI. The CDR3 loop is CASRSGGSGNAIYF. The CDR3 bases are TGTGCCAGCAGATCCGGGGGCTCTGGAAACGCCATATATTTT.

The chain employs TRBV29-1 and TRBJ2-3; 15 bases match TRBD2. Germline V gene sequence: CDR1 SQVTM, CDR2 ANQGSEA. V lost 0 bases and J lost 14; bases outside the gene matches: 18. CDR3 length equals 18 residues. In DNA form, the CDR3 reads TGCAGCGTTGAAGACGGAAGGACTAGCGGGAGGGCCGGGGATGCGCTGTATTTT. It yields the protein CSVEDGRTSGRAGDALYF.

This clonotype was counted at least ten times. The V and J genes are TRBV6-1 and TRBJ2-7; 8 bases line up with TRBD1. The CDR3 loop spans 15 amino acids. V lost 2 bases, J lost 4 bases, and 7 bases stayed unmatched. From germline, CDR1 is MNHNS and CDR2 SASEGT. In DNA, the CDR3 is TGTGCCAGCAGTGAATTCGGGACAGGTTTATACGAGCAGTACTTC. Translating it yields CASSEFGTGLYEQYF.

Note on this clonotype: Lacking the conserved final phenylalanine or tryptophan, this CDR3 likely reflects a read error. This chain connects TRBV11-2 to TRBJ2-7; D is possibly TRBD2 (6 bases). In germline, CDR1 is SGHAT, CDR2 FQNNGV. This CDR3 is built from 14 residues. CDR3 in amino acids: CTSSSNRRVLEQYI. Here the CDR3 DNA reads TGTACTAGCAGCTCCAACCGCAGGGTTCTCGAGCAGTACATC.

In regard to this clonotype: A read error may be the cause here, since a much bigger clone is one base away. This chain links TRBV29-1 with TRBJ2-5, with a tentative D call TRBD1 (6 bases). This CDR3 region has 13 residues. Looked up from germline, CDR1 is SQVTM and CDR2 is ANQGSEA. In DNA form, the CDR3 reads TGCAGCGTTGGAGGGGGTGGTGGGGAGACCCGGTACTTC. This gives the protein CSVGGGGGETRYF.

In the case of this clonotype: One end of the junction does not line up with germline, which may come from a read error. The rearrangement links TRBV11-2 to TRBJ2-7; D perhaps matches TRBD2 (5 bases). The germline CDR1 and CDR2 sequences are SGHAT and FQNNGV. The CDR3 spans 14 residues. Here the CDR3 DNA reads TGTGCCAGCAACTTAGGCGGGTTAGCCTACGAGCAGTACTTC. Translated: CASNLGGLAYEQYF.